This TCR beta chain was profiled in a study of T cell repertoires in aging, cancer and after chemotherapy. TCR beta rearrangements were amplified from peripheral blood genomic DNA. The J segment lost 5 bases and the V segment lost 6 bases, leaving 9 bases of the junction unmatched. This CDR3 comprises 16 residues. TRB rearrangements spanning V, D and J were amplified using mixed TRB-A/B primers. TCRdb ran MiXCR on the multiplex PCR reads and lists one entry per CDR3 protein. The sample consists of about 12,000 distinct CDR3 sequences, approximately 31% of them appearing once. Sequenced sample: blood. This chain connects TRBV12-3 or TRBV12-4 to TRBJ1-3; TRBD1 matches at 11 bases. This TCR derives from a human donor in good health. The donor label of this sample is uncertain. The CDR3 here is CASREPGQGVRNTIYF. CDR3 in DNA: TGTGCCAGCAGGGAACCGGGACAGGGGGTGAGAAACACCATATATTTT.